Included here is one T cell receptor beta chain sequence, with context. Its antigen is not identified. The sample is drawn from a study of response to subunit inactivated influenza vaccine. TCRdb analysed the RT-PCR reads with MiXCR anew, one entry per CDR3 protein. The sample includes 700,000 to 900,000 distinct CDR3 sequences, 21% of them seen just once. Regarding the study as a whole: Authors suggested each seasonal influenza vaccination recruits few new T cells.

This receptor was obtained from a man in his fifties who received an inactivated influenza vaccine. Sample: PBMCs from blood, taken roughly 5 days after vaccination.

DNA for the CDR3: TGTGCCAGCTCACCGGGACAGGGAACTACTAACTATGGCTACACCTTC. Its protein product is CASSPGQGTTNYGYTF. The chain uses TRBV18 and TRBJ1-2; 9 nucleotides match TRBD1. Germline V gene data show CDR1 as KGHSH and CDR2 as LQKENI. The trim removed 3 bases at V and 0 bases at J, leaving 5 bases unmatched. This CDR3 region has 16 residues.